The rows below give T cell receptor beta chains drawn from one sample of a study of radiotherapy plus CTLA-4 blockade in lung cancer. Generated by immunoSEQ multiplex PCR, the TCRdb table keeps only in-frame clones and is missing some. The table lists about 87,000 clones, around nine tenths of them singletons, with roughly a sixth in the top ten. Material: peripheral blood, obtained from a patient treated with radiotherapy plus ipilimumab. These receptors were collected from a human donor with non-small cell lung cancer that progressed on radiotherapy plus ipilimumab. Both conserved end residues are part of each CDR3. The order of the fields is CDR3 protein, CDR3 DNA, D gene, V gene, clone size, J gene. D genes are given only for firm matches. Some rows mark clone size as missing; the rest say once, few, many or name a class of expanded clone.

CASTWDPRREQYF	TGTGCCAGCACCTGGGACCCGAGGAGGGAGCAGTACTTC	NA	TRBV6-5	once	TRBJ2-7
CASSQESASRDEQFF	TGCGCCAGCAGCCAAGAATCGGCTAGCCGGGATGAGCAGTTCTTC	NA	TRBV4-3	NA	TRBJ2-1
CASSPSGTSLGNTGELFF	TGTGCCAGCAGCCCCTCGGGGACGTCGTTGGGAAACACCGGGGAGCTGTTTTTT	NA	TRBV7-3	NA	TRBJ2-2
CASSPQGANSPLHF	TGTGCCAGCAGCCCCCAGGGGGCTAATTCACCCCTCCACTTT	TRBD1	TRBV9	few	TRBJ1-6
CASSLRRDTEAFF	TGTGCCAGCAGCCTACGGAGGGACACTGAAGCTTTCTTT	NA	TRBV2	NA	TRBJ1-1
CASSQDYSTVYEQYF	TGCGCCAGCAGCCAAGATTATAGTACAGTATACGAGCAGTACTTC	NA	TRBV4-3	NA	TRBJ2-7
CASSQVFTRGRETQYF	TGCGCCAGCAGCCAAGTATTTACTAGGGGGCGGGAGACCCAGTACTTC	TRBD1	TRBV4-1	once	TRBJ2-5
CASSLASGAGYGYTF	TGTGCCAGCAGCTTAGCGTCGGGGGCGGGCTATGGCTACACCTTC	NA	TRBV7-2	NA	TRBJ1-2
CAISEGSQKSTEAFF	TGTGCCATCAGTGAAGGGTCACAGAAGAGCACTGAAGCTTTCTTT	NA	TRBV10-3	once	TRBJ1-1
CASSSWFNQPQHF	TGTGCCAGCAGTTCTTGGTTCAATCAGCCCCAGCATTTT	NA	TRBV6-5	NA	TRBJ1-5
CASRLKRTSGGLTDTQYF	TGTGCAAGTCGCTTAAAACGGACTAGCGGGGGGTTGACAGATACGCAGTATTTT	NA	TRBV12-2	NA	TRBJ2-3
CASSLGQAVSSGANVLTF	TGCGCCAGCAGCTTGGGACAGGCGGTTTCCTCTGGGGCCAACGTCCTGACTTTC	NA	TRBV5-1	once	TRBJ2-6
CASSSRTGRLDTEAFF	TGTGCCAGCTCGTCTCGGACAGGGAGGTTGGACACTGAAGCTTTCTTT	TRBD1	TRBV18	NA	TRBJ1-1
CASSSKTGWYEQYF	TGTGCCAGCAGCTCCAAGACAGGGTGGTACGAGCAGTACTTC	TRBD1	TRBV7-2	NA	TRBJ2-7
CASSFSGYNEQFF	TGTGCCAGCAGCTTTAGCGGTTACAATGAGCAGTTCTTC	NA	TRBV7-6	NA	TRBJ2-1
CASSEALDRRLAPLHF	TGTGCCAGCAGTGAAGCGCTGGACAGGAGGCTAGCCCCCCTCCACTTT	TRBD1	TRBV2	NA	TRBJ1-6
CASNPPRDRGRAVGYTF	TGCGCCAGCAACCCCCCCCGGGACAGGGGGCGCGCGGTTGGCTACACCTTC	TRBD1	TRBV23-1	NA	TRBJ1-2
CASSGQGAGETQYF	TGTGCCAGCAGCGGACAGGGGGCCGGGGAGACCCAGTACTTC	TRBD1	TRBV5-6	NA	TRBJ2-5
CAWGGREGQPQHF	TGTGCCTGGGGGGGCAGGGAGGGACAGCCCCAGCATTTT	NA	TRBV30	NA	TRBJ1-5
CASSEAGAGGLPQPQHF	TGTGCCAGCAGTGAAGCAGGGGCAGGGGGCTTACCCCAGCCCCAGCATTTT	TRBD1	TRBV6-1	once	TRBJ1-5
CASSFGVEQFF	TGTGCCAGCAGCTTTGGGGTGGAACAGTTCTTC	NA	TRBV5-5	few	TRBJ2-1
CASRDQGTWQPQHF	TGTGCCAGCAGAGACCAGGGGACTTGGCAGCCCCAGCATTTT	NA	TRBV6-6	NA	TRBJ1-5
CASSVVGAPNTEAFF	TGTGCCAGCAGCGTAGTCGGGGCACCGAACACTGAAGCTTTCTTT	NA	TRBV9	NA	TRBJ1-1
CASSGSAGGPVAQYF	TGTGCCAGCAGCGGCTCAGCGGGGGGGCCTGTGGCGCAGTATTTT	TRBD2	TRBV9	NA	TRBJ2-3
CASSLAGGPNEKLFF	TGCGCCAGCAGCTTGGCCGGGGGACCTAATGAAAAACTGTTTTTT	NA	TRBV5-1	NA	TRBJ1-4